Below, 32 T cell receptor beta chains from the same sample are listed, as sequenced in a study of sequential checkpoint blockade in melanoma. Sequencing used immunoSEQ multiplex PCR; TCRdb keeps in-frame clones, though not all of them. Of about 13,000 clones listed, around 76% are singletons. Treatment reported: randomized to nivolumab then ipilimumab (arm A) or the reverse (arm B). Sequenced here: CD8+ T cells sorted from blood (inferred from file names), sampled from a patient given nivolumab and ipilimumab in sequence. The receptors here all came from a human patient with melanoma. Some clones in this sample may be carry-over from other donors' samples.

This rearrangement joins TRBV4-1 to TRBJ2-7, with 9 nucleotides matching TRBD1. With V trimmed by 2 bases and J by 2 bases, 4 bases remained unmatched. The CDR3 has 15 amino acids. From germline, CDR1 is MGHRA and CDR2 YSYEKL. CDR3 bases: TGCGCCAGCAGCCAAAGGACAGGGGAAACCTACGAGCAGTACTTC. This sequence encodes CASSQRTGETYEQYF.

This clone has ten or more counts. The chain couples TRBV5-1 to TRBJ1-1, with D unclear. Between the trimmed V and J ends, which lost 4 bases and 1 base, there was a span of 8 bases. The germline V gene has CDR1 SGHRS and CDR2 YFSETQ. The length of the CDR3 is 13 residues. The CDR3 spells CASSPNRNTEAFF. The CDR3 region has the DNA TGCGCCAGCAGCCCTAATAGGAACACTGAAGCTTTCTTT.

The chain employs TRBV7-9 and TRBJ1-2; D is uncertain. This CDR3 comprises 14 residues. V shed 6 bases and J shed 5 bases, with 16 bases lying between them. Germline-derived CDR1 and CDR2 are SEHNR and FQNEAQ (reference sequence). The CDR3 nucleotides read TGTGCCAGCAGATCCGGGTCCTCGGGATATGGCTACACCTTC. Protein: CASRSGSSGYGYTF.

The V gene is TRBV25-1, the J gene TRBJ2-1; D might be TRBD1 (8 bases). CDR3 length equals 16 residues. Trimming removed 6 bases at V and 8 bases at J, with 23 bases between. Germline-derived CDR1 and CDR2 are MGHDK and SYGVNS. CDR3 sequence (DNA): TGTGCCAGCAGCTCCACCCGGGACAGGACTAGAGATGAGCAGTTCTTC. Translated, it gives CASSSTRDRTRDEQFF.

The chain recombines TRBV4-1 with TRBJ2-1, with 9 bases aligning to TRBD2. Germline CDR1 MGHRA, CDR2 YSYEKL. The CDR3 extends over 15 amino acids. J lost 8 bases, V lost 2 bases, and 7 bases had no gene match. This chain's CDR3 is CASSQRAGGPDEQFF. For the CDR3, the DNA is TGCGCCAGCAGCCAACGGGCGGGGGGGCCCGATGAGCAGTTCTTC.

Notes on this clone: The junction does not match germline at one end; this may be a read error. This chain links TRBV5-6 with TRBJ2-7; D possibly corresponds to TRBD1 (6 bases). Germline assignment: CDR1 SGHDT and CDR2 YYEEEE. This CDR3 region has 12 residues. The CDR3 protein is CASSRGHRAWNF. The CDR3 DNA reads as TGTGCCAGCAGCAGAGGGCACAGGGCGTGGAACTTC. The variable domain in full, completed from reference TRBV5-6 and TRBJ2-7, reads DAGVTQSPTHLIKTRGQQVTLRCSPKSGHDTVSWYQQALGQGPQFIFQYYEEEERQRGNFPDRFSGHQFPNYSSELNVNALLLGDSALYLCASSRGHRAWNFGPGTRLTVT.

The chain uses TRBV7-9 and TRBJ2-7, with TRBD1 as a possible D gene (6 bases). The CDR3 is 15 residues long. V gave up 0 bases and J gave up 5 bases, with 14 bases separating them. In germline, CDR1 is SEHNR, CDR2 FQNEAQ (reference sequence). CDR3 nucleotides: TGTGCCAGCAGCTTAGCTGGCAGGGGCGAAGACGAGCAGTACTTC. It codes for CASSLAGRGEDEQYF.

This chain joins TRBV11-1 and TRBJ2-3, with 9 bases fitting TRBD1. The CDR3 is 14 amino acids. V lost 5 bases to trimming and J lost 4 bases; unmatched junction nucleotides: 4. Germline CDR1 reads SGHAT; CDR2 reads FQDESV (reference sequence). CDR3 sequence (DNA): TGTGCCAGCAGCCGACAGGGGGTTCCAGATACGCAGTATTTT. The encoded protein is CASSRQGVPDTQYF.

This chain uses TRBV11-3 with TRBJ2-5; 13 positions agree with TRBD2. Germline CDR1 is SGHNT and CDR2 is YENEEA. The ends lost 1 base at V and 5 bases at J; junction bases unmatched: 13. The CDR3 length is 19 residues. The CDR3 nucleotides read TGTGCCAGCAGCTTAGGGCGGCGGACTAGCGGGGGTCCGGGGGAGACCCAGTACTTC. Protein sequence: CASSLGRRTSGGPGETQYF.

The rearrangement links TRBV6-5 to TRBJ1-2, with 8 positions matching TRBD1. CDR3 length equals 14 residues. The germline CDR1 and CDR2 sequences are MNHEY and SVGAGI. After removal of 5 bases from V and 3 bases from J, the junction contained 5 bases not matched to a gene. The DNA for the CDR3 is TGTGCCAGCAGTCCAGGGGGCGTCCACTATGGCTACACCTTC. Translation gives CASSPGGVHYGYTF.

The chain carries TRBV11-2 and TRBJ2-7; perhaps TRBD2 as D (7 bases). Per the germline V gene, CDR1 is SGHAT and CDR2 is FQNNGV. The CDR3 runs 14 residues. V was shortened by 7 bases and J by 9 bases, with 22 bases between the two germline ends. CDR3 coding DNA: TGTGCCAGCACGTTAGGGGGGGCATTCAACGGGCAGTACTTC. This codes for CASTLGGAFNGQYF. Full variable domain (missing parts from reference TRBV11-2 and TRBJ2-7): EAGVAQSPRYKIIEKRQSVAFWCNPISGHATLYWYQQILGQGPKLLIQFQNNGVVDDSQLPKDRFSAERLKGVDSTLKIQPAKLEDSAVYLCASTLGGAFNGQYFGPGTRLTVT.

Here the CDR3 DNA reads TGTGCCAGCAGCCATGCGGGACAGGGCGCCTACGAGCAGTACTTC. It specifies CASSHAGQGAYEQYF. The chain links TRBV7-9 to TRBJ2-7, with TRBD1 matching over 9 bases. Germline V lookup: CDR1 SEHNR, CDR2 FQNEAQ (reference sequence). The CDR3 runs 15 residues. With V trimmed by 5 bases and J by 2 bases, 7 bases remained unmatched.

This rearrangement joins TRBV5-4 to TRBJ2-3; 12 bases map to TRBD2. CDR1 and CDR2 (germline): SGHNT, YYREEE (reference sequence). V lost 5 bases to trimming and J lost 4 bases; unmatched junction nucleotides: 2. The CDR3 extends over 14 amino acids. The CDR3, as DNA: TGTGCCAGCAGTTGGACTAGCGGGGCAGATACGCAGTATTTT. Translated: CASSWTSGADTQYF.

The chain joins TRBV5-8 to TRBJ1-2; D perhaps matches TRBD1 (6 bases). CDR3 length equals 13 residues. The germline V gene has CDR1 SGHTS and CDR2 YDEGEE. V lost 0 bases, J lost 6 bases, and 9 bases lay in between. The CDR3, as DNA: TGTGCCAGCAGCTTGGCCAGGGGTCATGGCTACACCTTC. Translated, it gives CASSLARGHGYTF.

This chain links TRBV13 with TRBJ2-5; D remains unclear. Germline CDR1 PRHDT, CDR2 FYEKMQ (reference sequence). Trimming removed 0 bases from V and 5 bases from J, with 7 bases in between. The CDR3 extends over 13 amino acids. The chain's CDR3 is CASSLGAWETQYF. CDR3 coding DNA: TGTGCCAGCAGCTTAGGGGCCTGGGAGACCCAGTACTTC. The full variable domain, in which reference TRBV13 and TRBJ2-5 provide the parts outside the CDR3, is AAGVIQSPRHLIKEKRETATLKCYPIPRHDTVYWYQQGPGQDPQFLISFYEKMQSDKGSIPDRFSAQQFSDYHSELNMSSLELGDSALYFCASSLGAWETQYFGPGTRLLVL.

The chain combines TRBV2 with TRBJ1-1; no definite D call. The CDR3 has 16 residues. The V gene lost 4 bases and the J gene lost 0 bases, with 15 bases spanning the gap. Germline lookup yields CDR1 SNHLY and CDR2 FYNNEI. Here the CDR3 reads CASSAGIVLMNTEAFF. The CDR3 DNA is TGTGCCAGCAGTGCAGGAATCGTGCTTATGAACACTGAAGCTTTCTTT.

The V gene is TRBV28, the J gene TRBJ1-1; no definite D call. Germline values: CDR1 MDHEN, CDR2 SYDVKM. V shed 5 bases and J shed 1 base, with 11 bases lying between them. This CDR3 has 14 residues. CDR3 nucleotide sequence: TGTGCCAGCAGTCCCGGACTGCGGAACACTGAAGCTTTCTTT. It encodes CASSPGLRNTEAFF.

This clone was found a few times. The genes are TRBV2 and TRBJ2-7, with D maybe TRBD1 (6 bases). CDR3 length: 13 residues. In germline, CDR1 is SNHLY, CDR2 FYNNEI. The V end lost 3 bases, the J end lost 2 bases, and 8 bases lay between the germline ends. The CDR3 protein is CASSEAGAYEQYF. CDR3 DNA: TGTGCCAGCAGTGAGGCAGGGGCCTACGAGCAGTACTTC.

This sequence joins TRBV2 and TRBJ2-7; D perhaps matches TRBD1 (6 bases). The V end was cut by 6 bases, the J end by 3 bases, with 9 bases between. The germline V gene encodes CDR1 SNHLY and CDR2 FYNNEI. The CDR3 is 12 residues long. CDR3 in amino acids: CASRGGFYEQYF. CDR3 sequence (DNA): TGTGCCAGCAGAGGGGGTTTCTACGAGCAGTACTTC.

The V gene is TRBV2, the J gene TRBJ2-6; 7 bases fit TRBD1. In germline, CDR1 is SNHLY, CDR2 FYNNEI. The CDR3 totals 17 residues. Trimming took 5 bases from V and 1 from J; bases not matched to a gene: 8. The CDR3 DNA reads as TGTGCCAGCAGTCATACAGGGGTTAATTCTGGGGCCAACGTCCTGACTTTC. Encoded protein: CASSHTGVNSGANVLTF. Complete variable domain (other parts from reference TRBV2 and TRBJ2-6): EPEVTQTPSHQVTQMGQEVILRCVPISNHLYFYWYRQILGQKVEFLVSFYNNEISEKSEIFDDQFSVERPDGSNFTLKIRSTKLEDSAMYFCASSHTGVNSGANVLTFGAGSRLTVL.

This clone is classed as hyperexpanded (1% or more). The J gene is TRBJ1-3, the V gene TRBV28; tentatively, D is TRBD1 (5 bases). In germline, CDR1 is MDHEN, CDR2 SYDVKM. The CDR3 sequence is 19 residues long. Between the trimmed V and J ends, which lost 2 bases and 0 bases, there was a span of 20 bases. The CDR3 sequence: CASSLEFLGRDYSGNTIYF. The DNA for the CDR3 is TGTGCCAGCAGTTTAGAATTCTTGGGCAGGGACTACTCTGGAAACACCATATATTTT.

V gene TRBV27 combines with J gene TRBJ1-1; 7 nucleotides line up with TRBD1. The CDR3 totals 16 residues. Germline V CDR1 and CDR2: MNHEY, SMNVEV (reference sequence). The trim removed 5 bases at V and 2 bases at J, leaving 11 bases unmatched. In DNA, the CDR3 is TGTGCCAGCAGTCTAACGGCAGGGGGACGAAACACTGAAGCTTTCTTT. Translating it yields CASSLTAGGRNTEAFF.

The gene calls are TRBV19 and TRBJ1-5; 8 bases fit TRBD1. The V segment lost 6 bases and the J segment 1 base; nucleotides outside the gene matches: 8. The CDR3 sequence is 16 residues long. Germline loops: CDR1 LNHDA, CDR2 SQIVND (reference sequence). CDR3 protein: CASRPLRQGSNQPQHF. DNA of the CDR3: TGTGCCAGTAGACCACTCCGACAGGGGAGCAATCAGCCCCAGCATTTT.

Comments on this clone: This sample also contains other DNA sequences that code for the same CDR3. The J gene is TRBJ1-6, the V gene TRBV30; TRBD1 might be the D (5 bases). The ends were cut back, 4 bases at V and 8 bases at J, with 9 bases in the middle. Germline V gene data show CDR1 as GTSNPN and CDR2 as SVGIG (reference sequence). CDR3 length: 12 amino acids. CDR3 DNA: TGTGCCTGGAAACAGGATTATTCACCCCTCCACTTT. It specifies CAWKQDYSPLHF.

The rearrangement joins TRBV9 to TRBJ2-6; D is undetermined. V lost 4 bases to trimming and J lost 0 bases, with 8 bases between them. Germline V gene lookup returns CDR1 SGDLS and CDR2 YYNGEE. This CDR3 has 15 amino acids. The CDR3 loop is CASSPRFSGANVLTF. In nucleotides, the CDR3 is TGTGCCAGCAGCCCTCGGTTCTCTGGGGCCAACGTCCTGACTTTC. The full variable domain, completed using reference TRBV9 and TRBJ2-6, is DSGVTQTPKHLITATGQRVTLRCSPRSGDLSVYWYQQSLDQGLQFLIQYYNGEERAKGNILERFSAQQFPDLHSELNLSSLELGDSALYFCASSPRFSGANVLTFGAGSRLTVL.

This chain joins TRBV4-3 and TRBJ2-7; unclear D gene. V was shortened by 1 base and J by 0 bases, with 13 bases between the two germline ends. Germline CDR1 LGHNA, CDR2 YSLEER. CDR3 length: 16 amino acids. This CDR3 is CASSQVLATPSYEQYF. CDR3 nucleotides: TGCGCCAGCAGCCAAGTTTTAGCCACACCCTCCTACGAGCAGTACTTC.

The chain joins TRBV2 to TRBJ2-1; 7 nucleotides agree with TRBD2. The V gene end was trimmed by 2 bases and the J gene end by 5 bases; junction bases not matched to a gene: 6. Germline V gene data show CDR1 as SNHLY and CDR2 as FYNNEI. The CDR3 has 15 amino acids. Here the CDR3 reads CASSEWSGRDNEQFF. The CDR3 DNA reads TGTGCCAGCAGTGAATGGTCAGGGAGGGACAATGAGCAGTTCTTC.

This clone was seen a single time. J is TRBJ2-1 and V is TRBV4-3, with 15 nucleotides matching TRBD2. The CDR3 has 17 residues. Germline CDR1 reads LGHNA; CDR2 reads YSLEER. Trimming took 2 bases from V and 6 from J; bases not matched to a gene: 5. The CDR3 nucleotides read TGCGCCAGCAGCCAAAGGACTAGCGGGGGGGCCCCCAATGAGCAGTTCTTC. Translation: CASSQRTSGGAPNEQFF.

V is TRBV7-3 and J is TRBJ2-3; 8 nucleotides match TRBD2. Germline V gene data show CDR1 as SGHTA and CDR2 as FQGTGA. With V trimmed by 4 bases and J by 5 bases, 8 bases remained unmatched. The CDR3 has 15 amino acids. This chain's CDR3 is CASSSTGGGLDTQYF. In nucleotides, the CDR3 is TGTGCCAGCAGCTCCACGGGCGGGGGGTTAGATACGCAGTATTTT. Drawing the rest from reference TRBV7-3 and TRBJ2-3, the complete variable domain is GAGVSQTPSNKVTEKGKYVELRCDPISGHTALYWYRQSLGQGPEFLIYFQGTGAADDSGLPNDRFFAVRPEGSVSTLKIQRTERGDSAVYLCASSSTGGGLDTQYFGPGTRLTVL.

The chain couples TRBV7-9 to TRBJ1-2; D is undetermined. Deletions cut 4 bases from V and 8 bases from J, with 17 bases between. This CDR3 spans 14 amino acids. Germline lookup yields CDR1 SEHNR and CDR2 FQNEAQ (reference sequence). CDR3 sequence reads: CASSSGEGFVGYTF. CDR3 nucleotide sequence: TGTGCCAGCAGCTCAGGAGAGGGCTTCGTCGGCTACACCTTC.

This chain connects TRBV11-2 to TRBJ2-3, with D perhaps matching TRBD2 (5 bases). Trimming cost V 3 bases and J 4 bases, with 11 bases left between them. Germline CDR1 and CDR2: SGHAT and FQNNGV. The CDR3 runs 14 residues. The CDR3 bases are TGTGCCAGCAGCTTCGGGGTCGTGCCAGATACGCAGTATTTT. Encoded protein: CASSFGVVPDTQYF. The full variable domain, completed using reference TRBV11-2 and TRBJ2-3, is EAGVAQSPRYKIIEKRQSVAFWCNPISGHATLYWYQQILGQGPKLLIQFQNNGVVDDSQLPKDRFSAERLKGVDSTLKIQPAKLEDSAVYLCASSFGVVPDTQYFGPGTRLTVL.

The chain joins TRBV6-4 to TRBJ1-2; 10 bases match TRBD1. This CDR3 is built from 15 residues. Germline V gene sequence: CDR1 MRHNA, CDR2 SNTAGT. Trimming removed 0 bases from V and 6 bases from J; junction bases left unmatched: 4. CDR3 sequence: CASSDSGTGANGYTF. The CDR3 DNA sequence: TGTGCCAGCAGTGACTCCGGGACAGGGGCAAATGGCTACACCTTC.